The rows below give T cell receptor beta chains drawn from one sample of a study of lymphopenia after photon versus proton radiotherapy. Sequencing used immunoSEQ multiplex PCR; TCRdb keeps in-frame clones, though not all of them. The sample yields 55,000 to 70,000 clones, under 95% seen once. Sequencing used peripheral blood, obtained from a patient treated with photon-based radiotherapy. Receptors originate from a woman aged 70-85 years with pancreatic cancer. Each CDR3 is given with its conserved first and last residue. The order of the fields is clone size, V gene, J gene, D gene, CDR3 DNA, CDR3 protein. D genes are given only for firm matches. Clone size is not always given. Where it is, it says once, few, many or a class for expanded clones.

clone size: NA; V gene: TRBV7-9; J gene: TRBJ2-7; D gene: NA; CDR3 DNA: TGTGCCAGCAGCTCCGACCGGGACCACACCTACGAGCAGTACTTC; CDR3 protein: CASSSDRDHTYEQYF
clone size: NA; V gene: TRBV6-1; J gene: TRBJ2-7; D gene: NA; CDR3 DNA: TGTGCCAGCAGTGAATCGACAGTTGAGCAGTACTTC; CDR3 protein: CASSESTVEQYF
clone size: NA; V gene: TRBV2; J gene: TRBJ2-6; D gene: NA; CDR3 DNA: TGTGCCAGCAGTGAAAAGGAGAGTAAGGCCAACGTCCTGACTTTC; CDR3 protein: CASSEKESKANVLTF
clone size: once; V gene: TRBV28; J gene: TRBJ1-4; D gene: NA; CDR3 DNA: TGTGCCAGCAGTCTCCCGGGGGCTAATGAAAAACTGTTTTTT; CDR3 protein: CASSLPGANEKLFF
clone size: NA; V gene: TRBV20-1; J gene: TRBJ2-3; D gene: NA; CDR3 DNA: TGCAGTGCTAGGTGTGTAACGGGATCGTATTTT; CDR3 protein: CSARCVTGSYF
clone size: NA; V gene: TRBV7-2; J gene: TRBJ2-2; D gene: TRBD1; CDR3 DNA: TGTGCCAGCAGCTCTTATCAGGGGGCGAACACCGGGGAGCTGTTTTTT; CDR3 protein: CASSSYQGANTGELFF
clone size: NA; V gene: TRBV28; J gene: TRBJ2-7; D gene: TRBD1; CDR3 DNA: TGTGCCAGCAGTCGGACAGGGAGAATGAACGAGCAGTACTTC; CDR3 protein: CASSRTGRMNEQYF
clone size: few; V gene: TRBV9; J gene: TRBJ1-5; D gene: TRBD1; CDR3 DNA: TGTGCCAGCAGCGCAACCGGGACAGGCAATCAGCCCCAGCATTTT; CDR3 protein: CASSATGTGNQPQHF
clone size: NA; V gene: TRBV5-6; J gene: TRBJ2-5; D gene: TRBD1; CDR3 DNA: TGTGCCAGCAGCTTTGACAGGGGAGAGACCCAGTACTTC; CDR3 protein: CASSFDRGETQYF
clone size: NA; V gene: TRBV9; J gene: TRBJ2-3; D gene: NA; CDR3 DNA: TGTGCCAGCAGCGTAGACGCCTTCACAGATACGCAGTATTTT; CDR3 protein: CASSVDAFTDTQYF
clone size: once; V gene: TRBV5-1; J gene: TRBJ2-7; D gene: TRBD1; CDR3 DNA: TGCGCCAGCAGCAGGACAGGCCAGGACGAGCAGTACTTC; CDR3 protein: CASSRTGQDEQYF
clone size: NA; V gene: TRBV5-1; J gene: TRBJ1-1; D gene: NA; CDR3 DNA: TGCGCCAGCAGCTTGACAGAGATGAACACTGAAGCTTTCTTT; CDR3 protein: CASSLTEMNTEAFF
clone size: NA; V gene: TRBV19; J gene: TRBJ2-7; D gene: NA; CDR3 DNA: TGTGCCAGTAGTATAGCCGGGACCCCCTACGAGCAGTACTTC; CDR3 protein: CASSIAGTPYEQYF
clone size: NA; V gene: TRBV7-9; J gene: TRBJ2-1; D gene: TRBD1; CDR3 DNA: TGTGCCAGCAGCTTAGACCCAGGACAGGGGGGTCACAATGAGCAGTTCTTC; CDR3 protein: CASSLDPGQGGHNEQFF
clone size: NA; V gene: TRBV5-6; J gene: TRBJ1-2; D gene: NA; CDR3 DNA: TGTGCCAGCAGCCGGACGGGCCCGAGGGGAAACTATGGCTACACCTTC; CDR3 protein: CASSRTGPRGNYGYTF
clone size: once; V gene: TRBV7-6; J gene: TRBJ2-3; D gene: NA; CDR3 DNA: TGTGCCAGCAGCCCTGGACCCTCATTCTCAGATACGCAGTATTTT; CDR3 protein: CASSPGPSFSDTQYF
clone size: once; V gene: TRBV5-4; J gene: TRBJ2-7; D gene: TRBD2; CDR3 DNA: TGTGCCAGCAGCTCCGGGACTAGCTACTACGAGCAGTACTTC; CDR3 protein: CASSSGTSYYEQYF
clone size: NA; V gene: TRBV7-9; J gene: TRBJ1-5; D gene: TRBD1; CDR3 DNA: TGTGCCAGCAGCACGGGACAGTTCAATCAGCCCCAGCATTTT; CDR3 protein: CASSTGQFNQPQHF
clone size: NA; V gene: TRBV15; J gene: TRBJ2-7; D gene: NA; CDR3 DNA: TGTGCCACCAGCAGAGATCGTACATTCTCCTACGAGCAGTACTTC; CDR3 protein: CATSRDRTFSYEQYF
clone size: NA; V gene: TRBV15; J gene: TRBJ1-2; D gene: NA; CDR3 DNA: TGTGCCACCAGCAGGCCCTCTGCAGGGCATGGCTACACCTTC; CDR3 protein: CATSRPSAGHGYTF
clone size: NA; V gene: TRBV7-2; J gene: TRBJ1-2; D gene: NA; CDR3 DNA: TGTGCCAGCAGCTTACAGGCAGAAAGTTATGGCTACACCTTC; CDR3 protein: CASSLQAESYGYTF
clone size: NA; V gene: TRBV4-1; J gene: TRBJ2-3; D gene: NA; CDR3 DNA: TGCGCCAGCAGGAACGTAGATACGCAGTATTTT; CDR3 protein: CASRNVDTQYF
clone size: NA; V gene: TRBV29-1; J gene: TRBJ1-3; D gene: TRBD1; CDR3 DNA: TGCAGCGTTGAGGACCTGGACTTGACAGGGGGAAACACCATATATTTT; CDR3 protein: CSVEDLDLTGGNTIYF
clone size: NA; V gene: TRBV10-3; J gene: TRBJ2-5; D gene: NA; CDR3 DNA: TGTGCCATCAGTGAAGGAGATCGTGGTACCCAGTACTTC; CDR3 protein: CAISEGDRGTQYF
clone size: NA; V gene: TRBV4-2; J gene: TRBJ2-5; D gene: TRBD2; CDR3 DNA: TGTGCCAGCAGCCACGATAGCGGGAGGGGGCAAGAGACCCAGTACTTC; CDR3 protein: CASSHDSGRGQETQYF
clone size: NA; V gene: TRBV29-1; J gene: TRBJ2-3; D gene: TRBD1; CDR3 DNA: TGCAGCCTGGGGACAGGGCTCACAGATACGCAGTATTTT; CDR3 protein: CSLGTGLTDTQYF
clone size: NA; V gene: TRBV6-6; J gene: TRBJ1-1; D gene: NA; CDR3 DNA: TGTGCCAGCAGTTACTCGGGGTCGAACACTGAAGCTTTCTTT; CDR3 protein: CASSYSGSNTEAFF
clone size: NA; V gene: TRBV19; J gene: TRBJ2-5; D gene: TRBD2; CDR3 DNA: TGTGCCAGTAGTCTGAGATTAGCGGGAGGCGCGGAGACCCAGTACTTC; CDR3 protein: CASSLRLAGGAETQYF
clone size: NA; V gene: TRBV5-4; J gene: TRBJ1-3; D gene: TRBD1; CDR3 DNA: TGTGCCAGCAGCTCCGGGACAGGGGGTTTATCTGGAAACACCATATATTTT; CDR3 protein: CASSSGTGGLSGNTIYF
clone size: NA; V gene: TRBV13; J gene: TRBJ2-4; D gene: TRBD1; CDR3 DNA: TGTGCCAGCAGCTTAGGCCTTGGCGGGACAGGGGGCCCCAAAAACATTCAGTACTTC; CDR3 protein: CASSLGLGGTGGPKNIQYF
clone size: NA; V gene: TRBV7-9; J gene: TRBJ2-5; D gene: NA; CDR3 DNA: TGTGCCAGCAGCTTTCGCCTAGGCCAAGAGACCCAGTACTTC; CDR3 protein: CASSFRLGQETQYF
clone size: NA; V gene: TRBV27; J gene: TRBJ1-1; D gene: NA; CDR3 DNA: TGTGCCAGCAGTAGTTATAGGTCCCGAACAGGGCCGAACACTGAAGCTTTCTTT; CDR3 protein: CASSSYRSRTGPNTEAFF
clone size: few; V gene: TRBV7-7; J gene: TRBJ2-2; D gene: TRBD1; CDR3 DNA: TGTGCTAGCAGCAGGGGGACAGAACCTGCACAGCTGTTTTTT; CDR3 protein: CASSRGTEPAQLFF
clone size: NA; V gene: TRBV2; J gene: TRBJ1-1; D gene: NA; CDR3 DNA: TGTGCCAGCAGTGAAGCGCGGGGTAGCACTGAAGCTTTCTTT; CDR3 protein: CASSEARGSTEAFF
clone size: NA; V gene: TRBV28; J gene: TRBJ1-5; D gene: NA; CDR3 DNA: TGTGCCAGCAGTCCCCCCAGGTTAGCAGGGAGGACTAATCAGCCCCAGCATTTT; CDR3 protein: CASSPPRLAGRTNQPQHF
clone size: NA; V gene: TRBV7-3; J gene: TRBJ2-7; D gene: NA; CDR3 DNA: TGTGCCAGCAGCTCCGGGACGGACTCCTACGAGCAGTACTTC; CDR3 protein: CASSSGTDSYEQYF
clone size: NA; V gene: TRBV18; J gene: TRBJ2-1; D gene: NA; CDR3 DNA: TGTGCCAGCTCACCACCTAGCGGCAATGAGCAGTTCTTC; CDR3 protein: CASSPPSGNEQFF
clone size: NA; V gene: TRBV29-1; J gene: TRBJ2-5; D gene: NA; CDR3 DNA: TGCAGCGTTGAAGAAGGCGGGACCCAGTACTTC; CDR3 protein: CSVEEGGTQYF
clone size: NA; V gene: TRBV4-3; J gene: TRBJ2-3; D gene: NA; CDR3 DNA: TGCGCCAGCAGCCTCTCGGGGCAGAACACAGATACGCAGTATTTT; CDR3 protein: CASSLSGQNTDTQYF
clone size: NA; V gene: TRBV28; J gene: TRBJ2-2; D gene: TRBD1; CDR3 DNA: TGTGCCAGCACAGAGGGACAGCAGAACACCGGGGAGCTGTTTTTT; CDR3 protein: CASTEGQQNTGELFF
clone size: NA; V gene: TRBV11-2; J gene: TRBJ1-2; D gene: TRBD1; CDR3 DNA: TGTGCCAGCAGCTTAGGGACAGGGGGCACGTATGGCTACACCTTC; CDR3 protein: CASSLGTGGTYGYTF
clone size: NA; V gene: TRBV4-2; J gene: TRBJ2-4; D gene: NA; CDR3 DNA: TGTGCCAGCAGCCAAGGGAACATTCAGTACTTC; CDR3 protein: CASSQGNIQYF
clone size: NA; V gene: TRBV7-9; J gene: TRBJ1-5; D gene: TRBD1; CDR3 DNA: TGTGCCAGCAGCGCGCAGGGGGAAGGTCAGCCCCAGCATTTT; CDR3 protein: CASSAQGEGQPQHF
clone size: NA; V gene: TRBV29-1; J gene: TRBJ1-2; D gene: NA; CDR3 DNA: TGCAGCGTTGATTGGGCCGTCGGAGCTAACTATGGCTACACCTTC; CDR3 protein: CSVDWAVGANYGYTF
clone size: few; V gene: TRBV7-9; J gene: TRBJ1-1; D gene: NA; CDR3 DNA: TGTGCCAGCAGCGCAAATCTGGTTAACACTGAAGCTTTCTTT; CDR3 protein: CASSANLVNTEAFF
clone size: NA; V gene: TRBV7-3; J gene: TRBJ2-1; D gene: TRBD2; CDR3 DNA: TGTGCCAGCATCCCAGGGACTAGCGGGGTCTCCTACAATGAGCAGTTCTTC; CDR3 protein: CASIPGTSGVSYNEQFF
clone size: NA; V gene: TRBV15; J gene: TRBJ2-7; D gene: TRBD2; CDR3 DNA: TGTGCCACCCGAAGGAGGCCGGGAGGCGGCGAGCAGTACTTC; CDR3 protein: CATRRRPGGGEQYF
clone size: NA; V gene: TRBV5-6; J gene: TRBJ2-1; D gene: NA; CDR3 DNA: TGTGCCAGCAGCTCTGTCATAGCGTTGAGCTCCTACAATGAGCAGTTCTTC; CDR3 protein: CASSSVIALSSYNEQFF
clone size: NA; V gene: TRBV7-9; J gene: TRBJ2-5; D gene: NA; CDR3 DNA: TGTGCCAGCAGCCTCCCAAGAAGGATGGGGGAGACCCAGTACTTC; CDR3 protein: CASSLPRRMGETQYF
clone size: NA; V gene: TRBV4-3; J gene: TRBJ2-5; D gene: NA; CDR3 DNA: TGCGCCAGCAGCCAATCCGTAGGGGCACAAGAGACCCAGTACTTC; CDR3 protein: CASSQSVGAQETQYF
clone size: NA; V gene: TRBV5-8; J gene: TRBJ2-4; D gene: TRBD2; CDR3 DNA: TGTGCCAGCAGTCTCCGACTAGCTCTAGCCAAAAACATTCAGTACTTC; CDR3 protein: CASSLRLALAKNIQYF
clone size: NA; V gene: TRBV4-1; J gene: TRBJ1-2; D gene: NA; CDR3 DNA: TGCGCCAGCAGCCCTAGGCCGGGGACGAACTATGGCTACACCTTC; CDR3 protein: CASSPRPGTNYGYTF
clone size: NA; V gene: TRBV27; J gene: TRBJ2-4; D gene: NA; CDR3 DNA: TGTGCCAGCAGTTTATCTGCAGGAAAAAACATTCAGTACTTC; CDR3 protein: CASSLSAGKNIQYF
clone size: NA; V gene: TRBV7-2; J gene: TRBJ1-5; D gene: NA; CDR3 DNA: TGTGCCAGCAGCTTACGCAGCTCAAATCAGCCCCAGCATTTT; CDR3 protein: CASSLRSSNQPQHF
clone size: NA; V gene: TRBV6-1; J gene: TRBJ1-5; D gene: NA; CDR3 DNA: TGTGCCAGCAGTGAAGTCAGGGCCGGGGGGCCCCAGCATTTT; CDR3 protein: CASSEVRAGGPQHF